The sequence of this T cell receptor beta chain was determined in a study of technical replicates of blood from a few donors. Profiled with immunoSEQ multiplex PCR; TCRdb holds only in-frame clones, not every one. The sample lists about 74,000 clones, roughly 95% occurring once. The CDR3 is 15 amino acids. Germline CDR1 and CDR2: GTSNPN and SVGIG (reference sequence). V lost 3 bases and J 4 bases, leaving 18 bases between the germline ends. The clonotype comes from a human donor in good health. The source material was T cells isolated from PBMCs. The J gene is TRBJ1-2, the V gene TRBV30; possibly TRBD1 for D (5 bases). CDR3 amino acids: CAWSRISRDSYGYTF. The CDR3 DNA sequence: TGTGCCTGGAGCCGGATCTCGAGGGACTCCTATGGCTACACCTTC.